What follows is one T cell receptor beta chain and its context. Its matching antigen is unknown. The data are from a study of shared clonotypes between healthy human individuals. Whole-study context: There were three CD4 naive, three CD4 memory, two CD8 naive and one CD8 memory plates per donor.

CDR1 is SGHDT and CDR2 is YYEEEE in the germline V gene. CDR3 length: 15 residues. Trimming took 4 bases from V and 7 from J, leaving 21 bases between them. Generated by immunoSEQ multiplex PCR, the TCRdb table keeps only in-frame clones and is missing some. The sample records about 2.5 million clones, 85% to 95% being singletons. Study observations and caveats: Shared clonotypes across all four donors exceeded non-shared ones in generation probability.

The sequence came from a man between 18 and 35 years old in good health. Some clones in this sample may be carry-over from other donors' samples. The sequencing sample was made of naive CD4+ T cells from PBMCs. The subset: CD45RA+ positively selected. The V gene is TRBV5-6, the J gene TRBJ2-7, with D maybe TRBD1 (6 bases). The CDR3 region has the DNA TGTGCCAGCAGCCGTAGGGGGATTGGACCAGGTGAGCAGTACTTC. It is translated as CASSRRGIGPGEQYF.